These T cell receptor beta chains were read from a single sample in a study of a mutant IDH1 vaccine in newly diagnosed glioma. Profiling relied on immunoSEQ multiplex PCR, and the TCRdb table lists in-frame clones only, not all of them. In the table there are under 90,000 clones, approximately 85% of which are singletons. This specimen consisted of PBMCs, obtained from a glioma patient treated with radiotherapy, temozolomide or both. These receptors were collected from a man aged 50 to 60 with glioma. The CDR3 runs from the conserved cysteine through the conserved F or W. D genes are given only for firm matches. Rows may omit the clone size; those that give it use once, few, many or a size class.

cdr3_nt cdr3_aa j_call d_call clone_size cdr3_length v_call
TGTGCCAGCAGCCCGACAGGGCGCTCGGACGGAAACACCATATATTTT CASSPTGRSDGNTIYF TRBJ1-3 TRBD1 NA 16 TRBV7-9
TGTGCCATCAGTGAGTCAAGAGGGAGAGACGAGCAGTACTTC CAISESRGRDEQYF TRBJ2-7 NA once 14 TRBV10-3
TGTGCCAGCAGCCGCCAACAGGGAGGGGACAATGAGCAGTTCTTC CASSRQQGGDNEQFF TRBJ2-1 NA NA 15 TRBV5-4
TGCGCCAGCAGCCAAGTCCCGTGGGGGGGAGAGCAGTACTTC CASSQVPWGGEQYF TRBJ2-7 TRBD2 NA 14 TRBV4-1
TGTGCCAGTAATCATCTGGGCAGCCAGGGAGACTATGGCTACACCTTC CASNHLGSQGDYGYTF TRBJ1-2 NA NA 16 TRBV19
TGTGCCAGCAGCCCAAAGGGCGGGCACAGAGTAGATTCACCCCTCCACTTT CASSPKGGHRVDSPLHF TRBJ1-6 NA NA 17 TRBV7-9
TGTGCCAGCAGCGGCGACATACCCTACGAGCAGTACTTC CASSGDIPYEQYF TRBJ2-7 NA NA 13 TRBV5-6
TGTGCCAGCAGCGGGGGGCCAGCTGGAGTTTTCTTT CASSGGPAGVFF TRBJ1-1 NA NA 12 TRBV7-9
TGTGCCAGCAGAGACCAACAGGGGGTTAAGAACACTGAAGCTTTCTTT CASRDQQGVKNTEAFF TRBJ1-1 TRBD1 NA 16 TRBV27
TGTGCCAGCACGAGCAGGGGAGAGGAGACCCAGTACTTC CASTSRGEETQYF TRBJ2-5 NA NA 13 TRBV6-6
TGCGCCAGCAGTTCCGGGACAGGCTTCAATCAGCCCCAGCATTTT CASSSGTGFNQPQHF TRBJ1-5 TRBD1 few 15 TRBV5-1
TGTGCCAGCAGTGATATACAGGGATCTGGAAACACCATATATTTT CASSDIQGSGNTIYF TRBJ1-3 NA NA 15 TRBV6-1
TGTGCCAGCAGTTACGGACAGGTTAACACTGAAGCTTTCTTT CASSYGQVNTEAFF TRBJ1-1 TRBD1 few 14 TRBV6-5
TGCGCCAGCAGCCAAGCCGCTTTCGGCACCATATATTTT CASSQAAFGTIYF TRBJ1-3 NA NA 13 TRBV4-3
TGTGCCAGCAGCCCCGGGGGGGCAAGGGGCTACACCTTC CASSPGGARGYTF TRBJ1-2 NA NA 13 TRBV6-5
TGTGCCAGCAGCCCTTTCTCTGGACAGGGGGCAGATACGCAGTATTTT CASSPFSGQGADTQYF TRBJ2-3 TRBD1 NA 16 TRBV9
TGTGCCAGCACGCTCCGGCCGGACTCTTGGGGGGATGAGCAGTTCTTC CASTLRPDSWGDEQFF TRBJ2-1 NA NA 16 TRBV7-8
TGCAGCGTTGAATGGGTCGGGGAGCTGTTTTTT CSVEWVGELFF TRBJ2-2 NA NA 11 TRBV29-1
TGTGCCAGCTCCGAGGGGGAAGTCGGCGGCTACACCTTC CASSEGEVGGYTF TRBJ1-2 NA NA 13 TRBV18
TGTGCCAGCAGTCTCGGGACAGAAGCCTACGAGCAGTACTTC CASSLGTEAYEQYF TRBJ2-7 TRBD1 NA 14 TRBV9
TGTGCCAGCAGCTTCTCCATTTCGAGTGAGCAGTTCTTC CASSFSISSEQFF TRBJ2-1 NA NA 13 TRBV5-4
TGTGCCAGCAGGTATGGGACAGGGGAAGTCTACGAGCAGTACTTC CASRYGTGEVYEQYF TRBJ2-7 TRBD1 NA 15 TRBV2
TGCGCCAGCAGCCAAGGGGGGACCGTTAGCAATCAGCCCCAGCATTTT CASSQGGTVSNQPQHF TRBJ1-5 NA NA 16 TRBV4-1
TGTGCCAGCAGCCAGGGCTCCTCTGGAAACACCATATATTTT CASSQGSSGNTIYF TRBJ1-3 NA NA 14 TRBV11-3
TGTGCCAGCAGCTTAGGATCTCATGGAAACACCATATATTTT CASSLGSHGNTIYF TRBJ1-3 NA few 14 TRBV7-8
TGTGCCAGCAGCAGCTCAACTCGTTCGGGCTACACCTTC CASSSSTRSGYTF TRBJ1-2 NA once 13 TRBV5-4
TGTGCCAGCAGCGGGGGGGCCGGGGAGTTCCAAGAGACCCAGTACTTC CASSGGAGEFQETQYF TRBJ2-5 NA NA 16 TRBV9
TGTGCCAGCACGCCGACTTCCGGGGACACAGATACGCAGTATTTT CASTPTSGDTDTQYF TRBJ2-3 NA NA 15 TRBV7-9
TGTGCCATCAGTGGAACGGGGCCGAACACTGAAGCTTTCTTT CAISGTGPNTEAFF TRBJ1-1 NA NA 14 TRBV10-3
TGTGCCAGCAGTGAAGGGCTGGAGAATGAGCAGTTCTTC CASSEGLENEQFF TRBJ2-1 NA few 13 TRBV2
TGTGCCAGTAAGGGGGGGCGCAGGACGGAGACCCAGTACTTC CASKGGRRTETQYF TRBJ2-5 NA NA 14 TRBV19
TGTGCCAGCAGGCGGACAGTCCCCGGGGAGCTGTTTTTT CASRRTVPGELFF TRBJ2-2 NA NA 13 TRBV7-9
TGTGCCAGCAGCCCAAAGGGAGCCTATGGCTACACCTTC CASSPKGAYGYTF TRBJ1-2 NA NA 13 TRBV7-9
TGTGCCAGCAGCGCTGACATCCTGAATGAAAAACTGTTTTTT CASSADILNEKLFF TRBJ1-4 NA NA 14 TRBV9
TGTGCCAGCAGTCGGGACAGGGCGACCGGGGAGCTGTTTTTT CASSRDRATGELFF TRBJ2-2 TRBD1 NA 14 TRBV28
TGTGCCAGCAGCGTACGAGGGGACGCCTACAATGAGCAGTTCTTC CASSVRGDAYNEQFF TRBJ2-1 NA NA 15 TRBV9
TGCGCCAGCAGCCGCCCACTAGCGGGGGGGCTTAATGAGCAGTTCTTC CASSRPLAGGLNEQFF TRBJ2-1 TRBD2 few 16 TRBV5-1
TGTGCCAGTTCCCCCGGGGGTACTATGGGCTACACCTTC CASSPGGTMGYTF TRBJ1-2 NA NA 13 TRBV7-3
TGTGCCAGTAGTAAGCCGACAGGGACGGTAGAAGAGACCCAGTACTTC CASSKPTGTVEETQYF TRBJ2-5 TRBD1 once 16 TRBV19
TGTGCCAGCAGCGACGTGATAGGATTCTATGGCTACACCTTC CASSDVIGFYGYTF TRBJ1-2 NA NA 14 TRBV9
TGTGCCAGCAGCGCCGGACAGGGAGGGTCTTACGAGCAGTACTTC CASSAGQGGSYEQYF TRBJ2-7 NA NA 15 TRBV9
TGTGCCAGTAGTGCCTCTGGATCAATGAACACTGAAGCTTTCTTT CASSASGSMNTEAFF TRBJ1-1 NA NA 15 TRBV19
TGTGCCAGCAGCGGAGCCTCGGGAGGAAACATTCAGTACTTC CASSGASGGNIQYF TRBJ2-4 TRBD2 NA 14 TRBV5-6
TGTGCCAGCAGCCGTCCGGGACAGGAGGCAAGAGAGCAGTACTTC CASSRPGQEAREQYF TRBJ2-7 TRBD1 NA 15 TRBV2
TGTGCCTGGAGAGCCGATGGTACGCAGTATTTT CAWRADGTQYF TRBJ2-3 NA NA 11 TRBV30
TGTGCCAGTAGTACCGGTCCCAGGGGTGGCTACACCTTC CASSTGPRGGYTF TRBJ1-2 NA few 13 TRBV19
TGTGCCAGCAGCTTGGATGGCAGGGTGGACGGAAACACCATATATTTT CASSLDGRVDGNTIYF TRBJ1-3 NA NA 16 TRBV5-5
TGTGCCAGCAGCGTAGCGGGGAGCGGTGAGCAGTTCTTC CASSVAGSGEQFF TRBJ2-1 NA NA 13 TRBV9
TGTGCCAGCAGCGCGGAGGCTGGGGCCAACGTCCTGACTTTC CASSAEAGANVLTF TRBJ2-6 NA medium-sized 14 TRBV2
TGTGCCAGTACTTTTCTCCGTAGTGAAAAACTGTTTTTT CASTFLRSEKLFF TRBJ1-4 NA NA 13 TRBV19
TGCGCCAGCAGCTCGGACGGTAGAAACACCATATATTTT CASSSDGRNTIYF TRBJ1-3 NA NA 13 TRBV5-1
TGTGCCAGCAGCTTACTCGGGGGGAACACTGAAGCTTTCTTT CASSLLGGNTEAFF TRBJ1-1 NA NA 14 TRBV7-3
TGTGCCAGCAGCCAAGATATCGGGGAAGCCTATGGCTACACCTTC CASSQDIGEAYGYTF TRBJ1-2 NA NA 15 TRBV4-2
TGTGCCAGCACCAAACATTGGGCGGGGTTGGGAAACATTCAGTACTTC CASTKHWAGLGNIQYF TRBJ2-4 NA NA 16 TRBV4-2
TGTGCCAGCAGTCGTGCGGGTGAGCAGTTCTTC CASSRAGEQFF TRBJ2-1 NA NA 11 TRBV27